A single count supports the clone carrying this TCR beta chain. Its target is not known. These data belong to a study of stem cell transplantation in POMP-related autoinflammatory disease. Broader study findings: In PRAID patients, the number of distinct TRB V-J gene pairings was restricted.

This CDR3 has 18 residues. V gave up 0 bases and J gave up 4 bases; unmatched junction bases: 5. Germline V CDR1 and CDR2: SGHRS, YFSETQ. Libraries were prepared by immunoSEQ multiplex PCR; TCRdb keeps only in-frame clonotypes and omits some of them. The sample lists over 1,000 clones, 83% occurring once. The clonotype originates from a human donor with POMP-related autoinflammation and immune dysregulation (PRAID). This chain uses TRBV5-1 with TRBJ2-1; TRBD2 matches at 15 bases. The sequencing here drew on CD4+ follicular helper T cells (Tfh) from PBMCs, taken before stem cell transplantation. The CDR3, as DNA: TGCGCCAGCAGCTTGGGGACTAGCGGGAGGGCCAGTTACAATGAGCAGTTCTTC. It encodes CASSLGTSGRASYNEQFF.